This TCR beta chain originates from a study of cytomegalovirus exposure and HLA in healthy donors. Germline V CDR1 and CDR2: SGDLS, YYNGEE. J gave up 8 bases and V 0 bases, and 21 bases lay outside the gene matches. This CDR3 is 20 amino acids long. Separate from the 666-subject first cohort, the roughly 120-subject validation cohort was the one that the donors belonged to. Libraries were prepared by immunoSEQ multiplex PCR; TCRdb keeps only in-frame clonotypes and omits some of them. The data show some 170,000 clones, approximately 86% seen once. The sequenced material came from PBMCs. The chain links TRBV9 to TRBJ2-3; 10 nucleotides match TRBD2. The receptor's source is a woman aged 18-29 years in good health and CMV-seronegative. DNA for the CDR3: TGTGCCAGCAGCGTAGCTAACCCCCAGAGCGGGGGGGTGTGGGGCAGTACGCAGTATTTT. Its translation: CASSVANPQSGGVWGSTQYF.